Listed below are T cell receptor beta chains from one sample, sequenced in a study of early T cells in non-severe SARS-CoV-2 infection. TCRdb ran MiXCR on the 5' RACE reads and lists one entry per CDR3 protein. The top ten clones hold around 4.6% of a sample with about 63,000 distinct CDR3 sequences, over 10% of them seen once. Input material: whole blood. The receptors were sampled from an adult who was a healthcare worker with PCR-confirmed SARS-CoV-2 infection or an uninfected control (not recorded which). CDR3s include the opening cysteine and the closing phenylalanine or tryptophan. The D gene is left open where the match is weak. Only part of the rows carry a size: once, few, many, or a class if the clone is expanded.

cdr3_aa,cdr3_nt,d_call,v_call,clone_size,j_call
CASSPALGGDTQYF,TGTGCCAGCAGCCCTGCCCTGGGAGGGGATACGCAGTATTTT,TRBD2,TRBV7-2,.,TRBJ2-3
CSALLAGGWYEQFF,TGCAGTGCCTTACTAGCGGGGGGGTGGTATGAGCAGTTCTTC,TRBD2,TRBV20-1,.,TRBJ2-1
CASSLRGTGDEKLFF,TGTGCCAGCAGCTTGCGCGGGACAGGGGATGAAAAACTGTTTTTT,TRBD1,TRBV7-2,few,TRBJ1-4
CASSPGQNMNTEAFF,TGTGCCAGCAGCCCCGGACAGAATATGAACACTGAAGCTTTCTTT,.,TRBV5-4,.,TRBJ1-1
CASRSQGPELFF,TGTGCCAGCAGGTCACAGGGGCCCGAGCTGTTTTTT,TRBD1,TRBV6-5,.,TRBJ2-2
CASSLVVGAGETQYF,TGTGCCAGCAGCTTGGTGGTGGGGGCCGGAGAGACCCAGTACTTC,.,TRBV5-8,many,TRBJ2-5
CASSHEGQGHTGELFF,TGTGCCAGCAGCCATGAGGGACAGGGTCACACCGGGGAGCTGTTTTTT,TRBD1,TRBV11-3,.,TRBJ2-2
CASRLAQFF,TGCGCCAGCCGACTAGCGCAGTTCTTC,TRBD2,TRBV10-2,many,TRBJ2-1
CASSVERDRNSPLHF,TGTGCCAGCAGCGTAGAAAGGGACCGGAATTCACCCCTCCACTTT,.,TRBV9,.,TRBJ1-6
CASSFKGLGDSYEQYF,TGTGCCAGCAGCTTTAAGGGGCTCGGGGACTCCTACGAGCAGTACTTC,.,TRBV7-9,few,TRBJ2-7
CASSIRDRGRDEQYF,TGTGCCAGTAGTATCCGGGACAGGGGGCGCGACGAGCAGTACTTC,TRBD1,TRBV19,many,TRBJ2-7
CASSDSSGGANEQFF,TGTGCCAGCAGTGACTCTAGCGGGGGGGCCAATGAGCAGTTCTTC,TRBD2,TRBV6-4,few,TRBJ2-1
CSAWAYQETQYF,TGCAGTGCTTGGGCGTATCAAGAGACCCAGTACTTC,.,TRBV20-1,many,TRBJ2-5
CSGLQGQAGELFF,TGCAGCGGGCTACAGGGGCAGGCCGGGGAGCTGTTTTTT,TRBD1,TRBV29-1,many,TRBJ2-2
CSVETGTYGYTF,TGCAGCGTTGAAACAGGGACCTATGGCTACACCTTC,.,TRBV29-1,many,TRBJ1-2
CASSVSPTYEQYF,TGTGCCAGCAGTGTCTCCCCAACCTACGAGCAGTACTTC,.,TRBV2,few,TRBJ2-7
CASSRYEQYF,TGTGCCAGCAGCCGCTACGAGCAGTACTTC,.,TRBV11-2,.,TRBJ2-7
CASLGADTQYF,TGTGCCAGCCTTGGGGCGGATACGCAGTATTTT,.,TRBV2,few,TRBJ2-3
CASSRLWGANTGELFF,TGTGCCAGCAGCCGATTGTGGGGCGCGAACACCGGGGAGCTGTTTTTT,.,TRBV14,many,TRBJ2-2
CASGLGEETQYF,TGTGCCAGCGGACTAGGGGAAGAGACCCAGTACTTC,TRBD2,TRBV13,.,TRBJ2-5
CSAPGLAGGSEDTQYF,TGCAGCGCACCGGGACTAGCGGGGGGGAGCGAAGATACGCAGTATTTT,TRBD2,TRBV29-1,many,TRBJ2-3
CASSKALRELATDTQYF,TGTGCCAGCAGCAAAGCGCTCCGGGAACTAGCAACAGATACGCAGTATTTT,.,TRBV21-1,few,TRBJ2-3
CSVSRGDYNEQFF,TGCAGCGTTTCCAGGGGCGACTACAATGAGCAGTTCTTC,.,TRBV29-1,.,TRBJ2-1
CASSFGLVLHF,TGTGCCAGCAGCTTTGGGTTGGTCCTCCACTTT,.,TRBV5-6,many,TRBJ1-6
CASSSYYESSYEQYF,TGTGCCAGCAGTTCCTATTACGAAAGCTCCTACGAGCAGTACTTC,.,TRBV27,many,TRBJ2-7
CASSQGTGVHEQYF,TGTGCCAGCAGCCAAGGGACAGGGGTCCACGAGCAGTACTTC,TRBD1,TRBV3-1,many,TRBJ2-7
CASSTLRTGVETQYF,TGTGCCAGTAGTACCCTCCGGACAGGGGTGGAGACCCAGTACTTC,TRBD1,TRBV19,few,TRBJ2-5
CASSYTRDQPQHF,TGTGCCAGCAGTTACACAAGGGATCAGCCCCAGCATTTT,.,TRBV6-2/TRBV6-3,many,TRBJ1-5
CAMDGAYEQYF,TGTGCCATGGACGGAGCCTACGAGCAGTACTTC,.,TRBV10-3,many,TRBJ2-7
CASSSASGGTDTQYF,TGTGCCAGCAGTTCGGCTAGCGGGGGCACAGATACGCAGTATTTT,TRBD2,TRBV6-2/TRBV6-3,many,TRBJ2-3
CASSTRITGTDQPQHF,TGTGCCAGCAGTACCCGCATTACAGGGACAGATCAGCCCCAGCATTTT,TRBD1,TRBV6-2/TRBV6-3,.,TRBJ1-5
CASSQPGGRVEAEAFF,TGTGCCAGCAGTCAACCGGGTGGAAGGGTAGAGGCTGAAGCTTTCTTT,.,TRBV6-6,many,TRBJ1-1